Following are 3 T cell receptor beta chains from one sample sequenced in a study of blood T cell repertoires in COVID-19. Libraries were prepared by immunoSEQ multiplex PCR; TCRdb keeps only in-frame clonotypes and omits some of them. The table records about 120,000 clones, about nine tenths of them present only once. Sequenced: peripheral blood. The receptor source for this set is a woman in her 70s with acute or convalescent COVID-19.

The chain combines TRBV30 with TRBJ2-4; D is unclear. CDR1 and CDR2 from the germline V gene are GTSNPN and SVGIG (reference sequence). Trimming took 0 bases from V and 0 from J, leaving 6 bases between them. The CDR3 has 14 amino acids. CDR3 nucleotides: TGTGCCTGGAGTGTATCACTAGCCAAAAACATTCAGTACTTC. It encodes CAWSVSLAKNIQYF. Filled out from reference TRBV30 and TRBJ2-4, the complete variable domain reads SQTIHQWPATLVQPVGSPLSLECTVEGTSNPNLYWYRQAAGRGLQLLFYSVGIGQISSEVPQNLSASRPQDRQFILSSKKLLLSDSGFYLCAWSVSLAKNIQYFGAGTRLSVL.

The chain links TRBV30 to TRBJ1-6; possibly TRBD1 for D (6 bases). CDR1 is GTSNPN and CDR2 is SVGIG in the germline V gene (reference sequence). This CDR3 contains 13 residues. V lost 3 bases and J lost 8, with 11 bases in between. The CDR3 loop is CAWRGGGYSPLHF. The CDR3 nucleotides are TGTGCCTGGAGGGGTGGGGGCTATTCACCCCTCCACTTT.

The chain recombines TRBV5-6 with TRBJ1-4; D is undetermined. Germline assignment: CDR1 SGHDT and CDR2 YYEEEE. V lost 1 base and J lost 6, with 7 bases in between. The CDR3 spans 13 residues. CDR3 nucleotides: TGTGCCAGCAGCTTGTTTTCGGATGAAAAACTGTTTTTT. This translates into CASSLFSDEKLFF.